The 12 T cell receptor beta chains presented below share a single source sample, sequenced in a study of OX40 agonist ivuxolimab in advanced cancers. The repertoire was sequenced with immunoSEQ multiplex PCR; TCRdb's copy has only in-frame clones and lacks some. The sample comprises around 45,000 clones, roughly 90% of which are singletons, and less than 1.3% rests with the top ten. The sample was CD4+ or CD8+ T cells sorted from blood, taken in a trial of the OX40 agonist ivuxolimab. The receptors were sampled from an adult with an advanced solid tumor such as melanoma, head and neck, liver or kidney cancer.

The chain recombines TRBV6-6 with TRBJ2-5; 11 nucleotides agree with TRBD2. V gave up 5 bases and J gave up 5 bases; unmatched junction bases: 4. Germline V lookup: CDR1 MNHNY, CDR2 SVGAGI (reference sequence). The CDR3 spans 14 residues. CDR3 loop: CASSLAGGRETQYF. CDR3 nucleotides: TGTGCCAGCAGTCTAGCGGGAGGCAGGGAGACCCAGTACTTC.

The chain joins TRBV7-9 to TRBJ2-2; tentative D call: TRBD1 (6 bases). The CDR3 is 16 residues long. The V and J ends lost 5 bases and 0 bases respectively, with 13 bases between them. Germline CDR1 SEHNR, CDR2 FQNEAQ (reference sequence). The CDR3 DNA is TGTGCCAGCAGCCCATCAGGGGCTTCGAACACCGGGGAGCTGTTTTTT. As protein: CASSPSGASNTGELFF.

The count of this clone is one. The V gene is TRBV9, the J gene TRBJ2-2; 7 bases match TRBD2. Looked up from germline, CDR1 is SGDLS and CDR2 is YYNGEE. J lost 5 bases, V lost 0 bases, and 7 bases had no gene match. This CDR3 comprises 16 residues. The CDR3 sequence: CASSVAGTTGTGELFF. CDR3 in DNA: TGTGCCAGCAGCGTAGCTGGGACTACGGGGACCGGGGAGCTGTTTTTT.

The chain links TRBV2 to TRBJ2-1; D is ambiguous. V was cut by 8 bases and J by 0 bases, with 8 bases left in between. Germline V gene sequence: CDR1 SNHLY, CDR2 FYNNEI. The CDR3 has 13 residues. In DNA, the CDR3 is TGTGCCAGCGAGATGAGCTCCTACAATGAGCAGTTCTTC. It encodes CASEMSSYNEQFF.

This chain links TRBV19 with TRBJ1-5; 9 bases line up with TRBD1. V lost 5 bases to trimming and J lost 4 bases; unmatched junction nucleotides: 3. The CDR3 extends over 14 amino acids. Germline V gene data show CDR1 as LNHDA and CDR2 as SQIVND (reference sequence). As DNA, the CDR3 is TGTGCCAGTAGTGCACAGGGGGCGAATCAGCCCCAGCATTTT. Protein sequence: CASSAQGANQPQHF.

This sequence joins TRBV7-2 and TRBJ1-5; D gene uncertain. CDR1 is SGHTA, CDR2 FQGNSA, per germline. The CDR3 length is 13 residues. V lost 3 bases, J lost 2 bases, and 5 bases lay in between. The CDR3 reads CASSFLRNQPQHF. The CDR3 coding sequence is TGTGCCAGCAGCTTTTTACGCAATCAGCCCCAGCATTTT. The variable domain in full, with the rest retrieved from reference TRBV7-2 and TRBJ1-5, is GAGVSQSPSNKVTEKGKDVELRCDPISGHTALYWYRQSLGQGLEFLIYFQGNSAPDKSGLPSDRFSAERTGGSVSTLTIQRTQQEDSAVYLCASSFLRNQPQHFGDGTRLSIL.

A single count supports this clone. The CDR3 region has the DNA TGTGCCAGCAGTCCTCCGGGGGGGGGACAAGAGACCCAGTACTTC. Its protein product is CASSPPGGGQETQYF. This chain connects TRBV27 to TRBJ2-5, with 8 bases that match TRBD2. This CDR3 region has 15 residues. The V segment lost 5 bases and the J segment 2 bases; nucleotides outside the gene matches: 7. CDR1 is MNHEY and CDR2 is SMNVEV in the germline V gene (reference sequence).

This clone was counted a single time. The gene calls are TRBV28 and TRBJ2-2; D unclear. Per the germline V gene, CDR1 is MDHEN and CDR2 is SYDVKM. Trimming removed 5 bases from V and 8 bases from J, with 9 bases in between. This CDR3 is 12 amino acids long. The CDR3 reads CASSISAGELFF. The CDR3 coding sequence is TGTGCCAGCAGTATAAGCGCGGGGGAGCTGTTTTTT. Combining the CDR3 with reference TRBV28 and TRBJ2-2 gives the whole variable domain DVKVTQSSRYLVKRTGEKVFLECVQDMDHENMFWYRQDPGLGLRLIYFSYDVKMKEKGDIPEGYSVSREKKERFSLILESASTNQTSMYLCASSISAGELFFGEGSRLTVL.

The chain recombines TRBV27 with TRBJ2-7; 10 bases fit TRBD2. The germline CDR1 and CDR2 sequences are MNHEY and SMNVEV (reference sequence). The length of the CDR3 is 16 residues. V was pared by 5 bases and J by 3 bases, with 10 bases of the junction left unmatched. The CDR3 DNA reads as TGTGCCAGCAGTCCGGGGGATCAGCGGGAGGGCTACGAGCAGTACTTC. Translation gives CASSPGDQREGYEQYF.

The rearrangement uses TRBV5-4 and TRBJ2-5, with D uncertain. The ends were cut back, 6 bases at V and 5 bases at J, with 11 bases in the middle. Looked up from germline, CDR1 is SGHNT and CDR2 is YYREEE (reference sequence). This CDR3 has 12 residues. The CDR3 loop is CASKKMGETQYF. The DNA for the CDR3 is TGTGCCAGCAAGAAAATGGGGGAGACCCAGTACTTC.

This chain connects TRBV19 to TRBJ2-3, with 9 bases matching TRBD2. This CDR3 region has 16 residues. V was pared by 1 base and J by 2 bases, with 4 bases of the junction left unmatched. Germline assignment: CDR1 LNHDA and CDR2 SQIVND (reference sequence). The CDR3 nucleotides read TGTGCCAGTAGTATAGGGGGACTAGCAAACACAGATACGCAGTATTTT. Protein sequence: CASSIGGLANTDTQYF.

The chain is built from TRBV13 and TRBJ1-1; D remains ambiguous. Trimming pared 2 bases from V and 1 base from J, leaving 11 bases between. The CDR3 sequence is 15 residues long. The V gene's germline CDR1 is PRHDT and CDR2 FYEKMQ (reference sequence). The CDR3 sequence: CASSLLEVPNTEAFF. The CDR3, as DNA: TGTGCCAGCAGCTTATTGGAGGTTCCGAACACTGAAGCTTTCTTT.